Each of the 13 T cell receptor beta chains below was sequenced from the same sample in a study of shared clonotypes between healthy human individuals. Sequenced by immunoSEQ multiplex PCR; TCRdb stores in-frame clones only, minus some. In the table there are 1,500,000 or so clones, around 97% of which are singletons. The sequenced material came from naive CD4+ T cells sorted from blood. As to subset: CD45RA+ positively selected. The source of these receptors is a man aged 25 to 40 in good health.

The chain has TRBV6-5 and TRBJ2-5; 8 nucleotides line up with TRBD2. Trimming at V came to 2 bases and at J to 5 bases, leaving 4 bases not matched to a gene. This CDR3 has 14 amino acids. The germline V gene has CDR1 MNHEY and CDR2 SVGAGI. The CDR3 nucleotides are TGTGCCAGCAGTTACGCGGGAGGTGGCGAGACCCAGTACTTC. It codes for CASSYAGGGETQYF.

The genes are TRBV4-3 and TRBJ1-3, with D possibly TRBD1 on 6 matching bases. CDR3 length: 15 residues. Trimming left V 0 bases short and J 4 bases short, with 10 bases between. Germline CDR1 is LGHNA and CDR2 is YSLEER. For the CDR3, the DNA is TGCGCCAGCAGCCAAGAGCCAGGGACAGGAAACACCATATATTTT. Translation: CASSQEPGTGNTIYF.

V gene TRBV11-2 combines with J gene TRBJ1-1, with D unclear. V was pared by 0 bases and J by 4 bases, with 12 bases between. CDR1 and CDR2 from the germline V gene are SGHAT and FQNNGV. The CDR3 covers 15 residues. The CDR3 DNA follows: TGTGCCAGCAGCTTAGACAGGATACCGGGCACTGAAGCTTTCTTT. Residues: CASSLDRIPGTEAFF.

The V call is TRBV28, the J call TRBJ2-6, with a possible D match to TRBD1 (6 bases). Germline V CDR1 and CDR2: MDHEN, SYDVKM. V lost 5 bases and J 0 bases, leaving 14 bases between the germline ends. This CDR3 is built from 17 residues. CDR3 loop: CASSTTGMSSGANVLTF. CDR3 in DNA: TGTGCCAGCAGTACCACAGGGATGAGCTCTGGGGCCAACGTCCTGACTTTC.

The chain has TRBV19 and TRBJ2-2; D is unresolved. The CDR3 is made up of 12 amino acids. Germline CDR1 and CDR2: LNHDA and SQIVND (reference sequence). V was trimmed by 8 bases and J by 2 bases, leaving 6 bases between them. The CDR3 nucleotides are TGTGCCAGTTTATTAAACACCGGGGAGCTGTTTTTT. This gives the protein CASLLNTGELFF.

The V call is TRBV7-8, the J call TRBJ2-3; 7 nucleotides match TRBD1. Germline V gives CDR1 SGHVS, CDR2 FQNEAQ. V gave up 10 bases and J gave up 2 bases; unmatched junction bases: 6. This CDR3 comprises 13 residues. Here the CDR3 DNA reads TGTGCCACCCGGGACAGAAACACAGATACGCAGTATTTT. Its translation is CATRDRNTDTQYF.

The chain has TRBV7-6 and TRBJ1-1, with D perhaps matching TRBD1 (5 bases). Germline lookup yields CDR1 SGHVS and CDR2 FNYEAQ. The CDR3 runs 14 residues. V lost 1 base and J 6 bases, leaving 12 bases between the germline ends. CDR3 loop: CASSLEGWFAEAFF. CDR3 DNA: TGTGCCAGCAGCTTAGAGGGGTGGTTCGCTGAAGCTTTCTTT.

V gene TRBV5-1 combines with J gene TRBJ1-3; 7 bases line up with TRBD1. CDR1 is SGHRS and CDR2 is YFSETQ in the germline V gene. The J segment lost 5 bases and the V segment lost 3 bases, leaving 11 bases of the junction unmatched. The CDR3 has 16 residues. The CDR3 nucleotides are TGCGCCAGCAGCTCGGGCGGGACAGCCCATCGAAACACCATATATTTT. The encoded protein is CASSSGGTAHRNTIYF.

The chain carries TRBV25-1 and TRBJ2-2; tentative D call: TRBD1 (5 bases). CDR3 length: 12 residues. Germline CDR1 and CDR2: MGHDK and SYGVNS. Trimming shortened V by 8 bases and J by 6 bases, and 10 bases separated the two germline ends. CDR3 DNA: TGTGCCAGCGGCCTCAGGGCCGGGGAGCTGTTTTTT. Encoded protein: CASGLRAGELFF.

This sequence joins TRBV11-3 and TRBJ2-5, with D unclear. This CDR3 spans 13 amino acids. V lost 1 base and J lost 5, with 8 bases in between. Per germline, CDR1 SGHNT and CDR2 YENEEA. The CDR3, as DNA: TGTGCCAGCAGCTTAGCCCCCGCGGAGACCCAGTACTTC. Translated, it gives CASSLAPAETQYF.

This clone was picked up one time. The chain employs TRBV2 and TRBJ2-3; D call uncertain. This CDR3 comprises 16 residues. Germline assignment: CDR1 SNHLY and CDR2 FYNNEI. The V end lost 3 bases, the J end lost 4 bases, and 17 bases lay between the germline ends. This CDR3 reads CASSDGSPPSADTQYF. The DNA for the CDR3 is TGTGCCAGCAGTGATGGGTCCCCCCCAAGCGCAGATACGCAGTATTTT.

The chain couples TRBV7-3 to TRBJ2-1; 7 bases align to TRBD2. The germline V gene encodes CDR1 SGHTA and CDR2 FQGTGA. J gave up 2 bases and V 0 bases, and 4 bases lay outside the gene matches. The length of the CDR3 is 16 residues. CDR3 region: CASSLTTTSPYNEQFF. In nucleotides, the CDR3 is TGTGCCAGCAGCTTAACGACGACTAGCCCCTACAATGAGCAGTTCTTC.

The rearrangement uses TRBV7-2 and TRBJ2-3; 9 positions match TRBD2. There are 16 residues in the CDR3. V lost 3 bases and J lost 1; bases outside the gene matches: 5. Germline V CDR1 and CDR2: SGHTA, FQGNSA. The CDR3 loop reads CASSFNAGGRTDTQYF. The CDR3, as DNA: TGTGCCAGCAGCTTCAACGCGGGGGGGCGCACAGATACGCAGTATTTT. The variable domain in full, completed from reference TRBV7-2 and TRBJ2-3, reads GAGVSQSPSNKVTEKGKDVELRCDPISGHTALYWYRQSLGQGLEFLIYFQGNSAPDKSGLPSDRFSAERTGGSVSTLTIQRTQQEDSAVYLCASSFNAGGRTDTQYFGPGTRLTVL.